Below are 8 T cell receptor beta chains sequenced from a single sample in a study of naive and memory T cell subsets. The beta constant-region primer was an equimolar mix of two oligonucleotides covering TRBC1 and TRBC2. Ligated cDNA was amplified by four rounds of PCR with nested alpha and beta constant-region primers and SP2. TCRdb redid the calling of the UMI-ligation and nested PCR reads with MiXCR, one entry per CDR3 protein. Here the sample spans about 120,000 distinct CDR3 sequences, roughly 36% being singletons. Input material: central memory CD4+ T cells from blood. Source of these receptors: a human donor in good health.

As for this clonotype: A read error may explain this, as a much larger clone is one base away. The CDR3 DNA sequence: TGTGCCAGCAGCCAACGACAGTGTCCCTCCTACGAGCAGTACTTC. As protein: CASSQRQCPSYEQYF. V gene TRBV7-6 combines with J gene TRBJ2-7; tentative D call: TRBD1 (5 bases). Germline CDR1 and CDR2: SGHVS and FNYEAQ. CDR3 size: 15 residues. V gave up 5 bases and J gave up 0 bases, with 14 bases separating them.

The chain uses TRBV4-3 and TRBJ1-5, with a weak D call TRBD1 (5 bases). The ends were cut back, 0 bases at V and 11 bases at J, with 11 bases in the middle. Germline V gives CDR1 LGHNA, CDR2 YSLEER. The CDR3 sequence is 13 residues long. DNA of the CDR3: TGCGCCAGCAGCCAAGAACTTTGGGGGGCCCAGCATTTT. Residues: CASSQELWGAQHF.

The V call is TRBV6-1, the J call TRBJ2-6, with D possibly being TRBD1 or TRBD2 (5 bases each). Trimming cost V 7 bases and J 0 bases, with 16 bases left between them. The CDR3 is 17 amino acids. Germline lookup yields CDR1 MNHNS and CDR2 SASEGT. CDR3 region: CASNDGTPYSGANVLTF. CDR3 in DNA: TGTGCCAGCAACGACGGGACGCCCTACTCTGGGGCCAACGTCCTGACTTTC.

This clonotype appeared a few times. V is TRBV12-5 and J is TRBJ2-1, with 12 bases lining up with TRBD2. The V gene end was trimmed by 5 bases and the J gene end by 5 bases; junction bases not matched to a gene: 4. The germline V gene has CDR1 LGHNT and CDR2 FRNRAP. The CDR3 runs to 15 residues. CDR3 sequence (DNA): TGTGCTAGTGGTACCCTAGCGGGAGGGGACAATGAGCAGTTCTTC. Residues: CASGTLAGGDNEQFF. The full variable domain, completed using reference TRBV12-5 and TRBJ2-1, is DARVTQTPRHKVTEMGQEVTMRCQPILGHNTVFWYRQTMMQGLELLAYFRNRAPLDDSGMPKDRFSAEMPDATLATLKIQPSEPRDSAVYFCASGTLAGGDNEQFFGPGTRLTVL.

The chain couples TRBV11-3 to TRBJ2-1, with a possible D match to TRBD2 (6 bases). Germline lookup yields CDR1 SGHNT and CDR2 YENEEA. The V and J ends lost 3 bases and 7 bases respectively, with 16 bases between them. This CDR3 is 15 amino acids long. The CDR3 spells CASSLMSASVNEQFF. CDR3 in DNA: TGTGCCAGCAGCTTGATGTCGGCTAGCGTAAATGAGCAGTTCTTC.

The chain employs TRBV7-2 and TRBJ2-3, with D perhaps matching TRBD2 (5 bases). The ends were cut back, 8 bases at V and 1 base at J, with 13 bases in the middle. The CDR3 has 14 residues. Germline V gene data show CDR1 as SGHTA and CDR2 as FQGNSA. The CDR3 DNA is TGTGCCAGCGCCCTAAACGGGGGCACAGATACGCAGTATTTT. Its translation: CASALNGGTDTQYF.

The chain recombines TRBV2 with TRBJ2-1; 8 nucleotides line up with TRBD1. Germline lookup yields CDR1 SNHLY and CDR2 FYNNEI. This CDR3 region has 15 residues. Germline trimming cut 6 bases from V and 0 bases from J; bases unmatched to any gene: 4. CDR3 in DNA: TGTGCCAGCAGGATGGACAGGGTCTCCTACAATGAGCAGTTCTTC. Its translation: CASRMDRVSYNEQFF.

The chain employs TRBV28 and TRBJ1-1, with 7 bases matching TRBD1. After removal of 1 base from V and 8 bases from J, the junction contained 7 bases not matched to a gene. Looked up from germline, CDR1 is MDHEN and CDR2 is SYDVKM. This CDR3 contains 14 residues. The CDR3 nucleotides read TGTGCCAGCAGTTTATTCGGTACGGACAGGGAAGCTTTCTTT. It is translated as CASSLFGTDREAFF.